This T cell receptor (beta chain) comes out of a study of shared clonotypes between healthy human individuals. Study results and limitations: Sequencing depth was predicted to influence how clonotypes are shared among donors.

Each sorted subset replicate got 200 ng genomic DNA, 25,000 to 35,000 genomes. Profiling relied on immunoSEQ multiplex PCR, and the TCRdb table lists in-frame clones only, not all of them. The sample holds roughly 1,100,000 clones, about 75% seen once. This clone appeared a few times. The antigen is unknown. A read error may produce the germline difference seen at one junction end. The CDR3 loop spans 12 amino acids. CDR1 and CDR2 (germline): SSHAT, FNYEAQ (reference sequence). The receptor was isolated from a man in his late teens or twenties in good health. Sequencing input: memory CD4+ T cells sorted from blood. This sample's subset: CD45RA-negative fraction. V and J are TRBV7-7 and TRBJ2-7; D is undetermined. The CDR3 here is CASTSEHYEQYF. The CDR3 DNA follows: TGTGCTAGCACCTCTGAGCACTACGAGCAGTACTTC.